This T cell receptor beta chain was identified in a study of graft-versus-host responses after intestinal transplantation. Study summary: Tacrolimus and steroids were given for about 3 years to all recipients after anti-thymocyte globulin induction. Whole-study findings and limits: Present in recipient marrow, GvH clones included some that appeared first in ileum or blood. There was an association between peak levels of circulating GvH clones and early post-transplant HvG declines.

Method: immunoSEQ multiplex PCR; TCRdb's copy keeps in-frame clones and lacks some. The profile shows tens of thousands of clones, 85% to 95% of them singletons. Of note for this clone: The antigen remains unidentified.

With V trimmed by 5 bases and J by 7 bases, 11 bases remained unmatched. Germline V gives CDR1 MNHEY, CDR2 SMNVEV (reference sequence). The CDR3 has 15 amino acids. The sequence came from a human donor who was the organ donor for an intestinal transplant. Sequencing used unstimulated CD8+ T cells sorted from spleen or lymph node cells, obtained before transplant. The chain couples TRBV27 to TRBJ2-1; 7 bases match TRBD2. CDR3 amino acids: CASSTPGTNRNEQFF. The DNA of the CDR3 is TGTGCCAGCAGTACCCCCGGGACTAACCGGAATGAGCAGTTCTTC.